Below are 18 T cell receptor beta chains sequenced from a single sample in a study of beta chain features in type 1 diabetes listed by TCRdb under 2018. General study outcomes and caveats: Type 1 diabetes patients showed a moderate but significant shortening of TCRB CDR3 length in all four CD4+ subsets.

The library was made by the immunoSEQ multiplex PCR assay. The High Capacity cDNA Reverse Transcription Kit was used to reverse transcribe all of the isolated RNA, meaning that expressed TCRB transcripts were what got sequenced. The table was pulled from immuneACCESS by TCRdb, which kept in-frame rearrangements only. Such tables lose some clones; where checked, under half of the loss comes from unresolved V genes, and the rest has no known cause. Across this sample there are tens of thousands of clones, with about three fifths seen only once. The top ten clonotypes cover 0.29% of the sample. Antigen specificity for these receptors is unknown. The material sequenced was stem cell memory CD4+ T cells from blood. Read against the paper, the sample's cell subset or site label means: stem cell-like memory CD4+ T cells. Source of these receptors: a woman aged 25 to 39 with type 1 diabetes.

The CDR3 loop reads CASSTLPDQPQHF. DNA for the CDR3: TGTGCCAGTAGTACCCTTCCAGATCAGCCCCAGCATTTT. The chain carries TRBV19 and TRBJ1-5, with D unclear. V was shortened by 4 bases and J by 5 bases, with 9 bases between the two germline ends. Germline CDR1 reads LNHDA; CDR2 reads SQIVND (reference sequence). The length of the CDR3 is 13 residues.

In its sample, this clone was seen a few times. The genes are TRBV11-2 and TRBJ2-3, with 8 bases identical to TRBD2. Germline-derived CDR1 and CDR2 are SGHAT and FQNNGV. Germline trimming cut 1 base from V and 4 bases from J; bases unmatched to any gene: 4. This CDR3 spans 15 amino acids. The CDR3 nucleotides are TGTGCCAGCAGCTTAGCGGGACTAGATGCAGATACGCAGTATTTT. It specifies CASSLAGLDADTQYF. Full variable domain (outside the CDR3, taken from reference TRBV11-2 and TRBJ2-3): EAGVAQSPRYKIIEKRQSVAFWCNPISGHATLYWYQQILGQGPKLLIQFQNNGVVDDSQLPKDRFSAERLKGVDSTLKIQPAKLEDSAVYLCASSLAGLDADTQYFGPGTRLTVL.

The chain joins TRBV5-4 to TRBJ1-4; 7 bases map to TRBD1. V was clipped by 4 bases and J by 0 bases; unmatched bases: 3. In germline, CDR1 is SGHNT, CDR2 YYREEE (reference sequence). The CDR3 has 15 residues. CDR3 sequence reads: CASSRDRSTNEKLFF. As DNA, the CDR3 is TGTGCCAGCAGCCGGGACAGATCAACTAATGAAAAACTGTTTTTT.

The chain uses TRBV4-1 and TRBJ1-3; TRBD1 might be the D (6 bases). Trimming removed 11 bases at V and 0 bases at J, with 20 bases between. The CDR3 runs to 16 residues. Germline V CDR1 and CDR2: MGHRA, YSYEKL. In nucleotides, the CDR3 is TGCGCCGTAGGACCTCTGACAGGAGACTCTGGAAACACCATATATTTT. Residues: CAVGPLTGDSGNTIYF.

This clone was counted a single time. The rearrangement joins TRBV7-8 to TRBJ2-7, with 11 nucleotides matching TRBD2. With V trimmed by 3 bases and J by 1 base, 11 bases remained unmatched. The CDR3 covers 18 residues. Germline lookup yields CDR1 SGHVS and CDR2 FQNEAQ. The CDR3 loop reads CASSLGTSGTFGSYEQYF. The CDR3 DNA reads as TGTGCCAGCAGCTTGGGGACTAGCGGTACTTTTGGATCCTACGAGCAGTACTTC.

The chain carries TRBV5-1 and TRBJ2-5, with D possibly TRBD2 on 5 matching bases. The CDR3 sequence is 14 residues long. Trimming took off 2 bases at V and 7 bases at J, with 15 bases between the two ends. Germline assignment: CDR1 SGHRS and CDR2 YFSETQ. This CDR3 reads CASSFSGVDRTQYF. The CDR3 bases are TGCGCCAGCAGCTTTTCCGGGGTGGATCGGACCCAGTACTTC.

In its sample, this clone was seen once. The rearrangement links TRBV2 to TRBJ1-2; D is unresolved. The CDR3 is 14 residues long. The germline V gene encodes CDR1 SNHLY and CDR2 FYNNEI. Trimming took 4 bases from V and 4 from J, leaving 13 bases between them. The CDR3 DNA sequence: TGTGCCAGCAGTGGGGAGGGTATGGCCTATGGCTACACCTTC. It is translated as CASSGEGMAYGYTF. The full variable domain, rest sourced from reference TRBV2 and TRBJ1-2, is EPEVTQTPSHQVTQMGQEVILRCVPISNHLYFYWYRQILGQKVEFLVSFYNNEISEKSEIFDDQFSVERPDGSNFTLKIRSTKLEDSAMYFCASSGEGMAYGYTFGSGTRLTVV.

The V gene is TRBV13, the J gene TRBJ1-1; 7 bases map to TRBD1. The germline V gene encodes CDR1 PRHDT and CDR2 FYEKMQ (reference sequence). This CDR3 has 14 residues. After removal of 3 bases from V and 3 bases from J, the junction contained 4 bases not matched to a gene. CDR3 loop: CASSLAQGYTEAFF. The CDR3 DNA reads TGTGCCAGCAGCTTGGCACAGGGGTACACTGAAGCTTTCTTT.

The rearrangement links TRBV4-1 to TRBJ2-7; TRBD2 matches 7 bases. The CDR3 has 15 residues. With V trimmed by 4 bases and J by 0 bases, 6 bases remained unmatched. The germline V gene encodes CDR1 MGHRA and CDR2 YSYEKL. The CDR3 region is CASSRGGGFSYEQYF. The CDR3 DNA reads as TGCGCCAGCAGCCGCGGGGGAGGGTTCTCCTACGAGCAGTACTTC.

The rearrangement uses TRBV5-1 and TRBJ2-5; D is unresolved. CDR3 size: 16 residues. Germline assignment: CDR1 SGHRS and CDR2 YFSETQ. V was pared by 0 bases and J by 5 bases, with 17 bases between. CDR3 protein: CASSLGSPIKRETQYF. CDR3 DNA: TGCGCCAGCAGCTTGGGGAGCCCTATCAAAAGGGAGACCCAGTACTTC.

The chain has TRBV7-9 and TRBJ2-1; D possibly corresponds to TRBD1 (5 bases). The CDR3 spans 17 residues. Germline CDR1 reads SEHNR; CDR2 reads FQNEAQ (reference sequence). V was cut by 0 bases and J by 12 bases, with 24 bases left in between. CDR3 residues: CASSLAGLGNRGGVQFF. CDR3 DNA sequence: TGTGCCAGCAGCTTAGCAGGGCTAGGCAATAGGGGCGGTGTGCAGTTCTTC.

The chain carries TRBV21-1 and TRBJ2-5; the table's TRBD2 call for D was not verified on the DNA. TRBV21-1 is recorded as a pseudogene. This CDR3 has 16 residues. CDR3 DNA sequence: TGTGCCAGCAGCAAAATTGGGACTGGGGGCCAAGAGACCCAGTACTTC. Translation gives CASSKIGTGGQETQYF.

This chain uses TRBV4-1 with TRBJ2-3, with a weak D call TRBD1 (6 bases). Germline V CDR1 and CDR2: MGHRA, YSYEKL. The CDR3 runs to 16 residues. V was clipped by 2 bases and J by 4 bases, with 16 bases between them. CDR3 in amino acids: CASSQRGTSDPDTQYF. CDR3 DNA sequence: TGCGCCAGCAGCCAAAGGGGGACCTCGGATCCAGATACGCAGTATTTT.

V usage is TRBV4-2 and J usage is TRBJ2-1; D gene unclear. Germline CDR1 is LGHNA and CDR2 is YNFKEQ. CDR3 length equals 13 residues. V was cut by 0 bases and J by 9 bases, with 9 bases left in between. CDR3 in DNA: TGTGCCAGCAGCCAAGATCTGCTAAGTGAGCAGTTCTTC. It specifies CASSQDLLSEQFF.

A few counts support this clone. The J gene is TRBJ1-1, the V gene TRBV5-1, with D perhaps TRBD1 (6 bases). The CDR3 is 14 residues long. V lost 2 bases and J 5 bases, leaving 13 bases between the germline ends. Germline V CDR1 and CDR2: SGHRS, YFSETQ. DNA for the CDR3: TGCGCCAGCAGCTTAATGGGGGCTCAAACTGAAGCTTTCTTT. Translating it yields CASSLMGAQTEAFF.

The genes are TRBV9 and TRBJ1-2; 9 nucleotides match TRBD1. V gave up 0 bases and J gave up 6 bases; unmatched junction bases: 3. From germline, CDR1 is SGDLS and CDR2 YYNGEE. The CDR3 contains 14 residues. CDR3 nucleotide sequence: TGTGCCAGCAGCGTAGAGGGACAGGGAAATGGCTACACCTTC. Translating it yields CASSVEGQGNGYTF.

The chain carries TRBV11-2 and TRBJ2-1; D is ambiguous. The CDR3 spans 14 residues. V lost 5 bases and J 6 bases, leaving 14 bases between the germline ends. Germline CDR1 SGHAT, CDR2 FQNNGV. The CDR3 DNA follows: TGTGCCAGCAGCAGTTACGGTTCTGGCAATGAGCAGTTCTTC. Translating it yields CASSSYGSGNEQFF.

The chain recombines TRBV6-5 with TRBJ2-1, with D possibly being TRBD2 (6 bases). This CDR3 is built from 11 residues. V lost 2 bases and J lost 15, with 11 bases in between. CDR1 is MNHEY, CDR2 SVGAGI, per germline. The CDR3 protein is CASSYGGDRFF. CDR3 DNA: TGTGCCAGCAGTTACGGCGGGGACCGGTTCTTC.